These T cell receptor beta chains were read from a single sample in a study of technical replicates of blood from a handful of donors. Libraries were prepared by immunoSEQ multiplex PCR; TCRdb keeps only in-frame clonotypes and omits some of them. The sample carries tens of thousands of clones, nearly 99% recorded once. The material sequenced was T cells isolated from PBMCs. The receptor source for this set is a human donor in good health. Each CDR3 is given with its conserved first and last residue. A D gene is named only where the DNA matches it firmly. Expanded clones are given a class, and other clones once, few, many or no size at all.

cdr3_aa: CASSYAEGPLGYTF
cdr3_nt: TGTGCCAGCAGTTACGCGGAGGGACCCCTTGGCTACACCTTC
d_call: NA
clone_size: NA
cdr3_length: 14
j_call: TRBJ1-2
v_call: TRBV6-5

cdr3_aa: CASSYSERELDTQYF
cdr3_nt: TGTGCCAGCAGTTACTCGGAGCGGGAGTTAGATACGCAGTATTTT
d_call: TRBD2
clone_size: NA
cdr3_length: 15
j_call: TRBJ2-3
v_call: TRBV6-5

cdr3_aa: CASSSTGGGETQYF
cdr3_nt: TGTGCCAGCAGCTCGACAGGGGGCGGAGAGACCCAGTACTTC
d_call: TRBD1
clone_size: NA
cdr3_length: 14
j_call: TRBJ2-5
v_call: TRBV7-8

cdr3_aa: CASSLTGLSGNTIYF
cdr3_nt: TGTGCCAGCAGCCTGACAGGTCTCTCTGGAAACACCATATATTTT
d_call: NA
clone_size: NA
cdr3_length: 15
j_call: TRBJ1-3
v_call: TRBV11-2

cdr3_aa: CASTLTGELFF
cdr3_nt: TGTGCCAGCACCCTCACCGGGGAGCTGTTTTTT
d_call: NA
clone_size: NA
cdr3_length: 11
j_call: TRBJ2-2
v_call: TRBV7-9

cdr3_aa: CASSFQHSPGTNEQFF
cdr3_nt: TGTGCCAGCAGCTTTCAACACTCACCGGGAACCAATGAGCAGTTCTTC
d_call: NA
clone_size: NA
cdr3_length: 16
j_call: TRBJ2-1
v_call: TRBV11-3

cdr3_aa: CASSLGTTARYEQYF
cdr3_nt: TGCGCCAGCAGCCTGGGGACAACTGCCCGCTACGAGCAGTACTTC
d_call: NA
clone_size: NA
cdr3_length: 15
j_call: TRBJ2-7
v_call: TRBV5-1

cdr3_aa: CATSPSYNEQFF
cdr3_nt: TGTGCCACCTCCCCCTCCTACAATGAGCAGTTCTTC
d_call: NA
clone_size: NA
cdr3_length: 12
j_call: TRBJ2-1
v_call: TRBV10-3

cdr3_aa: CASSLDLEGIGGTF
cdr3_nt: TGTGCCAGCAGCTTGGATCTTGAAGGGATTGGAGGCACCTTC
d_call: NA
clone_size: NA
cdr3_length: 14
j_call: TRBJ1-2
v_call: TRBV5-6

cdr3_aa: CASSQDFLPTGVYYNEQFF
cdr3_nt: TGTGCCAGCAGCCAAGATTTTCTCCCTACGGGAGTCTACTACAATGAGCAGTTCTTC
d_call: NA
clone_size: once
cdr3_length: 19
j_call: TRBJ2-1
v_call: TRBV4-2

cdr3_aa: CASSLGTAYGYTF
cdr3_nt: TGTGCCAGCAGCCTCGGGACAGCCTATGGCTACACCTTC
d_call: TRBD1
clone_size: NA
cdr3_length: 13
j_call: TRBJ1-2
v_call: TRBV7-9